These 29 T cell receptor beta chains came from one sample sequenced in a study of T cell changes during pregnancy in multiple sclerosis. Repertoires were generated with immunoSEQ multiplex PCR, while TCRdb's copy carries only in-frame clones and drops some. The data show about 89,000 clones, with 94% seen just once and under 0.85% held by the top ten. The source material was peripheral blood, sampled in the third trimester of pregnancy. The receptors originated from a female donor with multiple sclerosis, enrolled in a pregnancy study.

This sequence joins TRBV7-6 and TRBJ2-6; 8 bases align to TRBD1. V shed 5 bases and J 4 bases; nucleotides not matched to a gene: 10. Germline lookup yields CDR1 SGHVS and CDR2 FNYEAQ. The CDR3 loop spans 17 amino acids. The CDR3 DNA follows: TGTGCCAGCAGCCAGGGGACAGGCCGGCTCGGGGCCAACGTCCTGACTTTC. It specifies CASSQGTGRLGANVLTF.

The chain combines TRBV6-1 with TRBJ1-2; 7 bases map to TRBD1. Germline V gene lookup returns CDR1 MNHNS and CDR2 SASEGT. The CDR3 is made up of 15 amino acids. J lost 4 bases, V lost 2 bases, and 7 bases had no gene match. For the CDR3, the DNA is TGTGCCAGCAGTGAACGCACAGGGGAAGGCTATGGCTACACCTTC. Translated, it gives CASSERTGEGYGYTF.

CDR3 bases: TGTGCCAGCACCCCCCCCAACAGGCCCACATCCGAGCAGTACTTC. It yields the protein CASTPPNRPTSEQYF. The rearrangement links TRBV27 to TRBJ2-7, with a possible D match to TRBD1 (5 bases). The CDR3 runs to 15 residues. Germline values: CDR1 MNHEY, CDR2 SMNVEV (reference sequence). The V end lost 7 bases, the J end lost 6 bases, and 22 bases lay between the germline ends.

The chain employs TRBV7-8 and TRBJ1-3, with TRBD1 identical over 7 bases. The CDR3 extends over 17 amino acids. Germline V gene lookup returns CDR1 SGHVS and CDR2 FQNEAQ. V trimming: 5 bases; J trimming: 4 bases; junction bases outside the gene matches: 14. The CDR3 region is CASSTTVLTGHGNTIYF. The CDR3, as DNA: TGTGCCAGCAGCACAACCGTATTGACAGGGCACGGAAACACCATATATTTT.

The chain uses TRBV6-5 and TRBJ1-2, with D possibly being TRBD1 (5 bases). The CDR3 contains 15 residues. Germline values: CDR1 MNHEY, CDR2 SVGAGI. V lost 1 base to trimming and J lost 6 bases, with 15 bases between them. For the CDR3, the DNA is TGTGCCAGCAGTTACTTTGTGGAGGGGAGGCATGGCTACACCTTC. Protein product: CASSYFVEGRHGYTF.

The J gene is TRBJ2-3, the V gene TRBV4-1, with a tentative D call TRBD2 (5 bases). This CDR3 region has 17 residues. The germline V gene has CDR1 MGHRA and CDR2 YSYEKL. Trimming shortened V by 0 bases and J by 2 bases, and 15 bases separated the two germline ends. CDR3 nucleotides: TGCGCCAGCAGCCAAGACGAACGGAGGATTTACACAGATACGCAGTATTTT. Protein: CASSQDERRIYTDTQYF.

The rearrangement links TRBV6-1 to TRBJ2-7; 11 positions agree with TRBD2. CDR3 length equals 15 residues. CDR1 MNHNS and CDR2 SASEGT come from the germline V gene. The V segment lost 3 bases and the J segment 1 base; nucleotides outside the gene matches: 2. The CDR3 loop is CASSDGTSGSYEQYF. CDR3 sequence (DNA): TGTGCCAGCAGTGATGGGACTAGCGGATCCTACGAGCAGTACTTC.

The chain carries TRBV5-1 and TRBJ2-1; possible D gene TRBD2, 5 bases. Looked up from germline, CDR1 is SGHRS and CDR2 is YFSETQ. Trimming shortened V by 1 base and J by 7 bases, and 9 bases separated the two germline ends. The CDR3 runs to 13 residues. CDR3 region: CASSLTRENEQFF. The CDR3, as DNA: TGCGCCAGCAGCTTGACGAGGGAGAATGAGCAGTTCTTC.

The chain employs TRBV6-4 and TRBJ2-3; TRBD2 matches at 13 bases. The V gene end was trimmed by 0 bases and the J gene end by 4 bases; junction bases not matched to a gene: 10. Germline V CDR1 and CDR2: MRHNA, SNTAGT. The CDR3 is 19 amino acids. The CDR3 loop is CASSDSPWTSGRAPDTQYF. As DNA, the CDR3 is TGTGCCAGCAGTGACTCTCCGTGGACTAGCGGGAGAGCACCAGATACGCAGTATTTT.

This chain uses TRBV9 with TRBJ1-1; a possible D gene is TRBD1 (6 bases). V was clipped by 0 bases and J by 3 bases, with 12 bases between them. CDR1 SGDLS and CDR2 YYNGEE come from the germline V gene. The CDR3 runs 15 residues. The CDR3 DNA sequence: TGTGCCAGCAGCGTAGTGGGGGGGGCTGACACTGAAGCTTTCTTT. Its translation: CASSVVGGADTEAFF.

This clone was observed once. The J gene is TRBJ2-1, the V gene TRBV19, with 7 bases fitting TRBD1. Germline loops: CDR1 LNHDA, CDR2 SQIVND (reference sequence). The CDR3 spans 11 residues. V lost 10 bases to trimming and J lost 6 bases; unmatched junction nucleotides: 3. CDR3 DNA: TGTGCCACACAGGGGCTCAATGAGCAGTTCTTC. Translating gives CATQGLNEQFF.

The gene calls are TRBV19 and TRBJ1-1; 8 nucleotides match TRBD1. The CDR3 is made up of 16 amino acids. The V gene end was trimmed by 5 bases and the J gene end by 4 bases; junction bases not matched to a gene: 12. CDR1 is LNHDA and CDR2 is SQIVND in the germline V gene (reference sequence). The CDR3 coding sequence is TGTGCCAGTAGTTCGGTGGCAGGGGGCGCGGCCACTGAAGCTTTCTTT. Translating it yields CASSSVAGGAATEAFF.

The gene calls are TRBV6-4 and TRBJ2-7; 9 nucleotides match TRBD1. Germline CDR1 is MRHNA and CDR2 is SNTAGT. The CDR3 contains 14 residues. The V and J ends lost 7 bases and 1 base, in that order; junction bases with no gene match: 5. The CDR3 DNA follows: TGTGCCAGCAACCGACAGGGGGTATCCTACGAGCAGTACTTC. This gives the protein CASNRQGVSYEQYF.

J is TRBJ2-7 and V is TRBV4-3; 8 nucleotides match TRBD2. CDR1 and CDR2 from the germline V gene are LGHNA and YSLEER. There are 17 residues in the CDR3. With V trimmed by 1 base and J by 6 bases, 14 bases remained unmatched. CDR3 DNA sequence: TGCGCCAGCAGCCAAGGGGCTCGGCGGGCGGGAGGCTCCGAGCAGTACTTC. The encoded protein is CASSQGARRAGGSEQYF.

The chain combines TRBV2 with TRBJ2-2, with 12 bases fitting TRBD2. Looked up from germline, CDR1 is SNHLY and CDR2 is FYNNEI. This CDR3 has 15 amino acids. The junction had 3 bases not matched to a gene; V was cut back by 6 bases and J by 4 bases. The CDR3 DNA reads TGTGCCAGCAGGGAACTAGCGGGAGGCACCGGGGAGCTGTTTTTT. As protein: CASRELAGGTGELFF.

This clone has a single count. CDR3 DNA sequence: TGTGCCAGCAGCTTATCCGGGACTAGCGGCACAGATACGCAGTATTTT. This sequence encodes CASSLSGTSGTDTQYF. This chain links TRBV7-6 with TRBJ2-3; 10 bases line up with TRBD2. CDR1 is SGHVS and CDR2 is FNYEAQ in the germline V gene. The CDR3 is 16 amino acids. V dropped 2 bases and J dropped 1; count of bases not matched to a gene: 3. Combining the CDR3 with reference TRBV7-6 and TRBJ2-3 gives the whole variable domain GAGVSQSPRYKVTKRGQDVALRCDPISGHVSLYWYRQALGQGPEFLTYFNYEAQQDKSGLPNDRFSAERPEGSISTLTIQRTEQRDSAMYRCASSLSGTSGTDTQYFGPGTRLTVL.

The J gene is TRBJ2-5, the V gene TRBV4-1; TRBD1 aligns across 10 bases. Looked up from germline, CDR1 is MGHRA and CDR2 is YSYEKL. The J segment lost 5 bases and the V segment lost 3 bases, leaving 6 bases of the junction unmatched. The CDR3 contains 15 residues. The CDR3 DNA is TGCGCCAGCAGCCAGCTGACAGGGGGCGCGGAGACCCAGTACTTC. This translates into CASSQLTGGAETQYF.

This chain's CDR3 is CASSYSSGVQPQHF. CDR3 sequence (DNA): TGTGCCAGCAGTTACTCATCGGGGGTTCAGCCCCAGCATTTT. The V call is TRBV6-5, the J call TRBJ1-5; a weak D match, TRBD1 (5 bases). The germline gives CDR1 MNHEY, CDR2 SVGAGI. The CDR3 extends over 14 amino acids. V was clipped by 0 bases and J by 6 bases, with 9 bases between them.

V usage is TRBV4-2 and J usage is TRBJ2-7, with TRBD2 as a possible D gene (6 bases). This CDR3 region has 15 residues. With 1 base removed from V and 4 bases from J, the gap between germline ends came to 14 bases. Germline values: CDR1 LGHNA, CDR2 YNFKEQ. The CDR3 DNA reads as TGTGCCAGCAGCCAAGCAGACGGGGCGGGATACGAGCAGTACTTC. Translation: CASSQADGAGYEQYF.

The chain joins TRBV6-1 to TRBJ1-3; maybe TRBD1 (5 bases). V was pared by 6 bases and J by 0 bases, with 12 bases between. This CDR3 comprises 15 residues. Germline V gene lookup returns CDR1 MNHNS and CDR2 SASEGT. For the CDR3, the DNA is TGTGCCAGCAGCCGACGGGGGACCTCTGGAAACACCATATATTTT. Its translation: CASSRRGTSGNTIYF.

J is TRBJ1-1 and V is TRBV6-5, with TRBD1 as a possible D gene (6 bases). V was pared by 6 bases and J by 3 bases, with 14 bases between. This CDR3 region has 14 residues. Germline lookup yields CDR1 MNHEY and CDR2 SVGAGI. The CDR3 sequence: CASRPTGLDTEAFF. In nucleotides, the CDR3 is TGTGCCAGCAGACCTACAGGGTTGGACACTGAAGCTTTCTTT.

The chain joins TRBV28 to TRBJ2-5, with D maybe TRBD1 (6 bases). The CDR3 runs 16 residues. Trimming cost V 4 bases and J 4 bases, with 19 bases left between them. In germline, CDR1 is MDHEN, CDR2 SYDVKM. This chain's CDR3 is CASSSTAPQGSETQYF. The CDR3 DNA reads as TGTGCCAGCAGTTCCACAGCGCCCCAGGGGTCAGAGACCCAGTACTTC.

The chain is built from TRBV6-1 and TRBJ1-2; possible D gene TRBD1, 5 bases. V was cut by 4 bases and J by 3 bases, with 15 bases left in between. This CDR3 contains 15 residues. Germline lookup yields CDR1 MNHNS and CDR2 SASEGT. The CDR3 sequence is CASSGGKTGDYGYTF. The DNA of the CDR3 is TGTGCCAGCAGTGGGGGTAAGACGGGGGACTATGGCTACACCTTC.

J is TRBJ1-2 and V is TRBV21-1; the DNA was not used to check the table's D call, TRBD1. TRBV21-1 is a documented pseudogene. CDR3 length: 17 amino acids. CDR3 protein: CASSKVKDRIGVYGYTF. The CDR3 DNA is TGTGCCAGCAGCAAAGTTAAGGACAGGATCGGCGTCTATGGCTACACCTTC.

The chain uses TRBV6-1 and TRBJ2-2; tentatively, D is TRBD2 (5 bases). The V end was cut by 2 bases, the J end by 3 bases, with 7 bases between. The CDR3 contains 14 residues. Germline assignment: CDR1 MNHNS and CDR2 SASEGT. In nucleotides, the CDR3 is TGTGCCAGCAGTGAAATCGGGGACACCGGGGAGCTGTTTTTT. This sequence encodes CASSEIGDTGELFF.

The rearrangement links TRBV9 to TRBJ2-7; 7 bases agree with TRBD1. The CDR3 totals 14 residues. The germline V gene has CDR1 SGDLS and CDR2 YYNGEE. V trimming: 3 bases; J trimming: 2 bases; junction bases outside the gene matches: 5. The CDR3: CASSEGQGAYEQYF. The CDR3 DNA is TGTGCCAGCAGCGAAGGGCAGGGGGCCTACGAGCAGTACTTC.

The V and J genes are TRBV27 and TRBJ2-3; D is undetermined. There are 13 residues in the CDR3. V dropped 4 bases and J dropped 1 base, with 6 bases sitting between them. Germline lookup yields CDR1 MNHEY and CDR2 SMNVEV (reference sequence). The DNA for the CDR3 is TGTGCCAGCAGTTCAATCCGCACAGATACGCAGTATTTT. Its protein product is CASSSIRTDTQYF.

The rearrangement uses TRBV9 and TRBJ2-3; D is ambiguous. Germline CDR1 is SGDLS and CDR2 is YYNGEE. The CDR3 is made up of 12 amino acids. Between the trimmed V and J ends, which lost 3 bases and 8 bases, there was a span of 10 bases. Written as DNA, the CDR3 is TGTGCCAGCAGCGGGTCTCTCGGTACGCAGTATTTT. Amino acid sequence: CASSGSLGTQYF.

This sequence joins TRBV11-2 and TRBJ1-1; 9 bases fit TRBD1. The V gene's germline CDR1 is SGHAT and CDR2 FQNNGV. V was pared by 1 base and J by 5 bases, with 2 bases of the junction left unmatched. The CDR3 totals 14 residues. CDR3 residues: CASSLGQGVTEAFF. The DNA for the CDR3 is TGTGCCAGCAGCTTAGGACAGGGGGTAACTGAAGCTTTCTTT.